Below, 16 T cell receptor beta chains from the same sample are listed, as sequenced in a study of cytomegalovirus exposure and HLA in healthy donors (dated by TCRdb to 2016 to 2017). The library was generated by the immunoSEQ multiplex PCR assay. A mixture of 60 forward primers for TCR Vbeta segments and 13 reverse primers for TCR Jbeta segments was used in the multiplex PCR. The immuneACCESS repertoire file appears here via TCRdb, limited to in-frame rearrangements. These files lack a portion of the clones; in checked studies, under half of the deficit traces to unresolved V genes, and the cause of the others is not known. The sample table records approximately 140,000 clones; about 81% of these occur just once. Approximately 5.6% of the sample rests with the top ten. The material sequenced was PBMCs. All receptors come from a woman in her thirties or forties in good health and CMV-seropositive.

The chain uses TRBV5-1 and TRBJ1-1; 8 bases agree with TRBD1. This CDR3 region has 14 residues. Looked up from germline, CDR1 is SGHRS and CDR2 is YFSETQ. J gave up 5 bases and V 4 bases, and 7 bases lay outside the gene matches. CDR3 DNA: TGCGCCAGCAGCGTGACAGGGGAAGGGACTGAAGCTTTCTTT. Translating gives CASSVTGEGTEAFF.

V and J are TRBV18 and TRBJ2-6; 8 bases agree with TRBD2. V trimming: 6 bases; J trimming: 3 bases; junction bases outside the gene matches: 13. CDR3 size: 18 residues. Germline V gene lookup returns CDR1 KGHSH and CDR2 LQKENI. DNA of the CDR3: TGTGCCAGCTCTCCATCGGGAGGGGGAATCGATGGGGCCAACGTCCTGACTTTC. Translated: CASSPSGGGIDGANVLTF.

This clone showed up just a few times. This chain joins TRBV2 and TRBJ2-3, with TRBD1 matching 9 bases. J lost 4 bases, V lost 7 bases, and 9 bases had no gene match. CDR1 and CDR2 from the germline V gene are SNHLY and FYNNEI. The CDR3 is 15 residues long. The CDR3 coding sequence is TGTGCCAGCACCTTTGACAGGGGGGTGGCAGATACGCAGTATTTT. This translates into CASTFDRGVADTQYF.

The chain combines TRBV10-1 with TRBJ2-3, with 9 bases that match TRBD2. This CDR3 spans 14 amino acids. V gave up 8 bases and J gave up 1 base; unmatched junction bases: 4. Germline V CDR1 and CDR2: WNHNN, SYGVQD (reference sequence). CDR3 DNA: TGCGCCAGCCAAGCGGGGGGAGGCACAGATACGCAGTATTTT. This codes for CASQAGGGTDTQYF.

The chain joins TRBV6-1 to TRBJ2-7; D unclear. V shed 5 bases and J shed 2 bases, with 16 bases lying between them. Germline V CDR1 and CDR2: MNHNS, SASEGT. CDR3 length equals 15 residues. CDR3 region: CASSPRQAATYEQYF. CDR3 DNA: TGTGCCAGCAGTCCCAGGCAGGCAGCTACCTACGAGCAGTACTTC.

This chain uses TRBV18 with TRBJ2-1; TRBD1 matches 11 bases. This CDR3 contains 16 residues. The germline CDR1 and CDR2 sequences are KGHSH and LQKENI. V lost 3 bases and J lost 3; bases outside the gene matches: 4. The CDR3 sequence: CASSPSGQGGYNEQFF. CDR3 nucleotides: TGTGCCAGCTCACCGTCGGGACAGGGGGGCTACAATGAGCAGTTCTTC.

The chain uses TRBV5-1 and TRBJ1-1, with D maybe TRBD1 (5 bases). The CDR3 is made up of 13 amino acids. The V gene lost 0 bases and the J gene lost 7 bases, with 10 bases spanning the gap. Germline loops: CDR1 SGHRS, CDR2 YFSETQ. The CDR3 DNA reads TGCGCCAGCAGCTTGGCCTCAGGGAATGAAGCTTTCTTT. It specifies CASSLASGNEAFF.

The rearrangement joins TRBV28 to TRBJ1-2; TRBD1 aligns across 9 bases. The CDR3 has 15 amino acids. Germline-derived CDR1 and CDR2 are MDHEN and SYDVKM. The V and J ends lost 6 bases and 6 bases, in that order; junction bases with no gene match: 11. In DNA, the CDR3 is TGTGCCAGCAGCGCCCAGACCGGGACAGGGAATGGCTACACCTTC. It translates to CASSAQTGTGNGYTF.

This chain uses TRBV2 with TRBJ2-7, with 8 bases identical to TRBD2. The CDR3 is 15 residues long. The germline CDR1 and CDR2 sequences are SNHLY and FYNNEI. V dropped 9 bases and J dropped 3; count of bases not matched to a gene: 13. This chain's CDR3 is CASSRLALISYEQYF. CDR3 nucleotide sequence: TGTGCCAGTTCCCGACTAGCGCTAATTAGCTACGAGCAGTACTTC. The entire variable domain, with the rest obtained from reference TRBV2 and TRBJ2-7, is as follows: EPEVTQTPSHQVTQMGQEVILRCVPISNHLYFYWYRQILGQKVEFLVSFYNNEISEKSEIFDDQFSVERPDGSNFTLKIRSTKLEDSAMYFCASSRLALISYEQYFGPGTRLTVT.

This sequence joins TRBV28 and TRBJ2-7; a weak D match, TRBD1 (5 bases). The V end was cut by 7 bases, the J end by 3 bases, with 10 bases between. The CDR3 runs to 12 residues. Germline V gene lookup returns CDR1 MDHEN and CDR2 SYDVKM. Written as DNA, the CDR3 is TGTGCCAGCAACTTAGACAGCTACGAGCAGTACTTC. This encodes CASNLDSYEQYF.

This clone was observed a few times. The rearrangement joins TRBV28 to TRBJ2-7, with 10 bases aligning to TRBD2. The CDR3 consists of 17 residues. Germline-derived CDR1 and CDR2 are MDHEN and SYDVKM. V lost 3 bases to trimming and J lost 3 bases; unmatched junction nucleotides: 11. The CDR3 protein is CASSFSLAGVVDYEQYF. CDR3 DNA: TGTGCCAGCAGTTTTTCGCTAGCGGGAGTTGTCGACTACGAGCAGTACTTC.

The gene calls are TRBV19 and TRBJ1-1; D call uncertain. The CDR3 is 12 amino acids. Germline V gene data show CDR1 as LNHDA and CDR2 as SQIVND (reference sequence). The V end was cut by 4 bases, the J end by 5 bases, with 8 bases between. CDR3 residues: CASSTGRTEAFF. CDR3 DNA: TGTGCCAGTAGTACCGGGAGAACTGAAGCTTTCTTT.

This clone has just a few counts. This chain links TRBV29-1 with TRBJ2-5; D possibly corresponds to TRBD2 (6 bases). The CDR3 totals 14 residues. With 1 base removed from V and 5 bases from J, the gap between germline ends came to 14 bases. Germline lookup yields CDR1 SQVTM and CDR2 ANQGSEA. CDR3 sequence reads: CSVEGAGGVETQYF. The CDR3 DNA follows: TGCAGCGTTGAAGGCGCGGGCGGGGTGGAGACCCAGTACTTC.

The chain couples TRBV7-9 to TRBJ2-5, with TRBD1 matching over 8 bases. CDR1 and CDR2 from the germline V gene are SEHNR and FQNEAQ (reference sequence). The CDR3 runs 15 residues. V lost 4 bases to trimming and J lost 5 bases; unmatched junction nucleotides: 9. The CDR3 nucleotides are TGTGCCAGCAGCTCGACGGACAGGGACCGGGAGACCCAGTACTTC. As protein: CASSSTDRDRETQYF.

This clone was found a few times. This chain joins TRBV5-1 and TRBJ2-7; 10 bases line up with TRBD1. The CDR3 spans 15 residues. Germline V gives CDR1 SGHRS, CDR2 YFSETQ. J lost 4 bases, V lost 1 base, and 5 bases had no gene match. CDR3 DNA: TGCGCCAGCAGCTTGAGTAGGACAGGGGGTTACGAGCAGTACTTC. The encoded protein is CASSLSRTGGYEQYF.

The CDR3 protein is CASSDQGPSSEQFF. The CDR3 nucleotides are TGTGCCAGCAGTGACCAGGGGCCCTCGAGTGAGCAGTTCTTC. The chain carries TRBV2 and TRBJ2-1, with D maybe TRBD1 (6 bases). CDR1 SNHLY and CDR2 FYNNEI come from the germline V gene. The V and J ends lost 3 bases and 9 bases respectively, with 15 bases between them. CDR3 length equals 14 residues.